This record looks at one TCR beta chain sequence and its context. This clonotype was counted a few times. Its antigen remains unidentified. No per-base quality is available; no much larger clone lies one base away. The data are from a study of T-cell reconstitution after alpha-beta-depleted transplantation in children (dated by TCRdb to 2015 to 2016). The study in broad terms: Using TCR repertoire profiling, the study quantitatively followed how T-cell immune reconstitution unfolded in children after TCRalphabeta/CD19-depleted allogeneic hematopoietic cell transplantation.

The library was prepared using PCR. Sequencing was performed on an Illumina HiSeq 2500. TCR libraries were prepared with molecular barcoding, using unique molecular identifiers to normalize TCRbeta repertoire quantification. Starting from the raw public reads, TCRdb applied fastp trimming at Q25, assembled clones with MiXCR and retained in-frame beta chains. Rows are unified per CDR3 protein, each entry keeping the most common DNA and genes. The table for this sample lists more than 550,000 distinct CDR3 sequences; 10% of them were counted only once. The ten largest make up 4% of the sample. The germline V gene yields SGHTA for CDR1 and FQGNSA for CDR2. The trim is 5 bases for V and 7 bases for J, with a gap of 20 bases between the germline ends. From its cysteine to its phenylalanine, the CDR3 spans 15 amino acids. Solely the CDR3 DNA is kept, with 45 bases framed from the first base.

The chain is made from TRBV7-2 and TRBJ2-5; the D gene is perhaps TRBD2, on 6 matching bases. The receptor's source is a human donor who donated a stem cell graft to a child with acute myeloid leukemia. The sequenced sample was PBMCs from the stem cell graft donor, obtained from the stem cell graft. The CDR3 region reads CASSPRLDERATQYF. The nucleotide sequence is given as TGTGCCAGCAGCCCCCGACTAGACGAAAGAGCGACCCAGTACTTC.